One sample yielded the 7 T cell receptor beta chains listed below, sequenced in a study of OX40 agonist ivuxolimab in advanced cancers. The library was built by means of the immunoSEQ multiplex PCR assay. In TCRdb, the immuneACCESS table is reduced to in-frame sequences with V and J assigned. These tables do not hold every clone; where another copy was compared, an unresolved V gene accounts for under half, and the others remain unexplained. In all, the sample holds 50,000 to 70,000 clones, and around 87% of those were seen once. The ten largest clones add up to about 13% of the sample. Here the sequenced sample was CD4+ or CD8+ T cells sorted from blood, taken in a trial of the OX40 agonist ivuxolimab. These receptors came from an adult with an advanced solid tumor such as melanoma, head and neck, liver or kidney cancer.

The V call is TRBV6-5, the J call TRBJ2-3; a weak D match, TRBD2 (6 bases). The length of the CDR3 is 15 residues. Germline V gives CDR1 MNHEY, CDR2 SVGAGI. V was cut by 1 base and J by 4 bases, with 12 bases left in between. CDR3 sequence reads: CASSYLWEASDTQYF. The CDR3 nucleotides are TGTGCCAGCAGTTACTTGTGGGAGGCCTCAGATACGCAGTATTTT.

This sequence joins TRBV9 and TRBJ1-3; D gene unclear. Looked up from germline, CDR1 is SGDLS and CDR2 is YYNGEE. The CDR3 runs to 16 residues. V was clipped by 4 bases and J by 0 bases, with 14 bases between them. As DNA, the CDR3 is TGTGCCAGCAGCCCCTCTGGGAGGATCTCTGGAAACACCATATATTTT. Translation: CASSPSGRISGNTIYF.

The V call is TRBV6-1, the J call TRBJ2-1; possible D gene TRBD1, 6 bases. With 8 bases removed from V and 4 bases from J, the gap between germline ends came to 18 bases. This CDR3 has 15 amino acids. The V gene's germline CDR1 is MNHNS and CDR2 SASEGT. The CDR3 loop reads CASYRDQSGYNEQFF. CDR3 in DNA: TGTGCCAGCTACAGGGACCAGTCGGGATACAATGAGCAGTTCTTC.

The chain recombines TRBV10-1 with TRBJ2-7; 8 nucleotides align to TRBD1. V was pared by 5 bases and J by 5 bases, with 14 bases of the junction left unmatched. This CDR3 has 16 residues. The germline CDR1 and CDR2 sequences are WNHNN and SYGVQD (reference sequence). The CDR3 sequence: CASSRGPGQGPNEQYF. CDR3 bases: TGCGCCAGCAGTAGGGGCCCTGGACAGGGTCCCAACGAGCAGTACTTC.

This chain links TRBV9 with TRBJ2-3, with D possibly TRBD2 on 6 matching bases. The germline V and J ends were trimmed by 4 bases and 3 bases, with 12 bases remaining between them. This CDR3 has 14 residues. Germline CDR1 and CDR2: SGDLS and YYNGEE. Written as DNA, the CDR3 is TGTGCCAGCAGCCTAGGGAGGCGGACAGATACGCAGTATTTT. Its translation: CASSLGRRTDTQYF.

The gene calls are TRBV28 and TRBJ2-3; no clear D gene. The germline V gene encodes CDR1 MDHEN and CDR2 SYDVKM. Trimming shortened V by 2 bases and J by 2 bases, and 11 bases separated the two germline ends. The CDR3 is 15 residues long. CDR3 sequence (DNA): TGTGCCAGCAGTTTACTTTCACCGTTCACAGATACGCAGTATTTT. Translating gives CASSLLSPFTDTQYF.

This clone was seen a single time. V and J are TRBV14 and TRBJ2-7, with TRBD1 as a possible D gene (6 bases). The CDR3 has 15 amino acids. V lost 0 bases and J lost 2, with 11 bases in between. Per the germline V gene, CDR1 is SGHDN and CDR2 is FVKESK. This CDR3 is CASSQERDRTYEQYF. For the CDR3, the DNA is TGTGCCAGCAGCCAAGAACGTGACAGGACCTACGAGCAGTACTTC. Together with reference TRBV14 and TRBJ2-7, the CDR3 gives the full variable domain: EAGVTQFPSHSVIEKGQTVTLRCDPISGHDNLYWYRRVMGKEIKFLLHFVKESKQDESGMPNNRFLAERTGGTYSTLKVQPAELEDSGVYFCASSQERDRTYEQYFGPGTRLTVT.